These 9 T cell receptor beta chains share one sample of origin, sequenced in a study of vaccination effects on CD4 cells after COVID-19. The method was immunoSEQ multiplex PCR; TCRdb's version includes in-frame clones alone and lacks a portion of them. The sample yields some 70,000 clones, 80% seen once. Using viral peptide pools, the ViraFEST assay grew out antigen-specific CD4+ T cells prior to sequencing. Scientists isolated CD4+ T cells after an approximately 10-day culture period ended. Vaccine recipients had no previous SARS-CoV-2 infection; their nucleocapsid antibodies were negative. No antigen is known for these receptors. Sequenced here: CD4+ T cells from PBMCs cultured with SARS-CoV-2 spike peptides, sampled before COVID-19 vaccination. Receptor source: a human donor who received a COVID-19 vaccine.

The chain couples TRBV5-6 to TRBJ2-3, with D perhaps TRBD1 (5 bases). CDR3 size: 14 residues. V was clipped by 4 bases and J by 6 bases, with 15 bases between them. Germline assignment: CDR1 SGHDT and CDR2 YYEEEE. CDR3 sequence reads: CASSVFQGRDTQYF. The CDR3, as DNA: TGTGCCAGCAGCGTGTTCCAGGGTCGGGATACGCAGTATTTT.

This chain uses TRBV4-3 with TRBJ2-5, with TRBD2 identical over 13 bases. Per the germline V gene, CDR1 is LGHNA and CDR2 is YSLEER. With V trimmed by 1 base and J by 4 bases, 0 bases remained unmatched. The CDR3 totals 15 residues. The CDR3 nucleotides read TGCGCCAGCAGCCAAGGACTAGCGGGGGGAGAGACCCAGTACTTC. Protein sequence: CASSQGLAGGETQYF.

This clone occurred once. The chain carries TRBV3-1 (or the pseudogene TRBV3-2) and TRBJ1-6; tentatively, D is TRBD1 (5 bases). This CDR3 region has 16 residues. V was pared by 0 bases and J by 7 bases, with 13 bases between. Per the germline V gene, CDR1 is LGHDT and CDR2 is YNNKEL (reference sequence). The CDR3, as DNA: TGTGCCAGCAGCCAAGAAGGGGCCCAGAAGAATTCACCCCTCCACTTT. This encodes CASSQEGAQKNSPLHF.

The V and J genes are TRBV7-8 and TRBJ2-3; possibly TRBD2 for D (6 bases). Germline V CDR1 and CDR2: SGHVS, FQNEAQ. The CDR3 is made up of 16 amino acids. Trimming stripped 1 base from V and 5 bases from J, with 16 bases between. CDR3 amino acids: CASSLVRDGPQDTQYF. The CDR3 bases are TGTGCCAGCAGCTTAGTGCGGGACGGGCCCCAAGATACGCAGTATTTT.

The rearrangement uses TRBV5-4 and TRBJ2-5; 12 nucleotides match TRBD2. The CDR3 has 18 amino acids. The junction had 11 bases not matched to a gene; V was cut back by 0 bases and J by 5 bases. Germline CDR1 and CDR2: SGHNT and YYREEE (reference sequence). The CDR3 sequence: CASSLVLAGGPSTETQYF. CDR3 in DNA: TGTGCCAGCAGCTTGGTCCTAGCGGGGGGGCCTTCGACGGAGACCCAGTACTTC.

The genes are TRBV3-1 (or the pseudogene TRBV3-2) and TRBJ1-5, with D hard to call. There are 13 residues in the CDR3. The germline gives CDR1 LGHDT, CDR2 YNNKEL (reference sequence). Deletions cut 4 bases from V and 2 bases from J, with 6 bases between. The CDR3 DNA follows: TGTGCCAGCAGCCCCGCCCGCAATCAGCCCCAGCATTTT. Amino acid sequence: CASSPARNQPQHF.

This rearrangement joins TRBV29-1 to TRBJ1-1, with TRBD1 as a possible D gene (6 bases). V was shortened by 3 bases and J by 1 base, with 12 bases between the two germline ends. Per germline, CDR1 SQVTM and CDR2 ANQGSEA. The CDR3 runs to 14 residues. CDR3 bases: TGCAGCGTTGACCGGACAGCCAGGAACACTGAAGCTTTCTTT. It is translated as CSVDRTARNTEAFF.

The gene calls are TRBV9 and TRBJ2-1; unclear D gene. Germline V gives CDR1 SGDLS, CDR2 YYNGEE. Trimming left V 5 bases short and J 4 bases short, with 13 bases between. The CDR3 runs 14 residues. The CDR3 protein is CASSSALSYNEQFF. The CDR3 coding sequence is TGTGCCAGCAGTTCGGCCCTCTCTTACAATGAGCAGTTCTTC.

The V gene is TRBV9, the J gene TRBJ2-1; TRBD1 matches 7 bases. Unmatched junction bases numbered 3, after V lost 3 bases and J lost 0 bases. This CDR3 contains 15 residues. Germline loops: CDR1 SGDLS, CDR2 YYNGEE. CDR3 region: CASSGTGDSYNEQFF. The CDR3 bases are TGTGCCAGCAGCGGCACAGGGGACTCCTACAATGAGCAGTTCTTC.